The 4 T cell receptor beta chains given below trace back to one sample, sequenced in a study of spatial heterogeneity in lung cancer. A single record per CDR3 protein comes from TCRdb applying MiXCR to the 5' RACE reads. The sample holds 650 to 850 distinct CDR3 sequences; about 25% are singletons and the top ten take about a fifth. The time point was: sample taken at primary tumor resection. The material was normal lung tissue next to the tumor, obtained at surgery. These receptors came from a male donor with early-stage non-small cell lung cancer.

In its sample, this clonotype ranks as large (0.1 to 1%). The library was built for alpha chains, so this beta chain is an off-target read and its size means little. The genes are TRBV10-3 and TRBJ2-2, with D possibly TRBD2 on 6 matching bases. The CDR3 runs 13 residues. The germline gives CDR1 ENHRY, CDR2 SYGVKD. Between the trimmed V and J ends, which lost 6 bases and 3 bases, there was a span of 8 bases. CDR3 coding DNA: TGTGCCATCAGAGGAGGGGACACCGGGGAGCTGTTTTTT. Translated, it gives CAIRGGDTGELFF.

Turning to this clonotype: Since it is a stray read in a library aimed at alpha chains, this beta chain has a size that is not meaningful. The CDR3 DNA reads as TGCAGGCCTCAGGCCGTAAACACCGGGGAGCTGTTTTTT. This gives the protein CRPQAVNTGELFF. This chain links TRBV20-1 with TRBJ2-2, with unresolved D. This CDR3 is built from 13 residues. Germline V lookup: CDR1 DFQATT, CDR2 SNEGSKA (reference sequence).

This clonotype is labeled as medium-sized. A library prepared for alpha chains yielded this beta chain as an off-target read; its size is of little meaning. This chain joins TRBV28 and TRBJ2-7; a weak D match, TRBD2 (6 bases). Germline V gives CDR1 MDHEN, CDR2 SYDVKM. CDR3 length equals 15 residues. V shed 5 bases and J shed 6 bases, with 20 bases lying between them. CDR3 protein: CASSQTFGGIGEQYF. The CDR3 region has the DNA TGTGCCAGCAGTCAAACCTTTGGGGGGATTGGCGAGCAGTACTTC.

In this sample, this clonotype is large. Because this beta chain is a stray read in a library intended to capture alpha chains, its abundance should not be given much weight. This chain links TRBV4-2 with TRBJ2-2; no clear D. The CDR3 length is 14 residues. The germline V and J ends were trimmed by 4 bases and 4 bases, with 10 bases remaining between them. The germline CDR1 and CDR2 sequences are LGHNA and YNFKEQ. The CDR3 DNA reads as TGTGCCAGCAGCCCCGGCGCGAGCACCGGGGAGCTGTTTTTT. Translated: CASSPGASTGELFF.